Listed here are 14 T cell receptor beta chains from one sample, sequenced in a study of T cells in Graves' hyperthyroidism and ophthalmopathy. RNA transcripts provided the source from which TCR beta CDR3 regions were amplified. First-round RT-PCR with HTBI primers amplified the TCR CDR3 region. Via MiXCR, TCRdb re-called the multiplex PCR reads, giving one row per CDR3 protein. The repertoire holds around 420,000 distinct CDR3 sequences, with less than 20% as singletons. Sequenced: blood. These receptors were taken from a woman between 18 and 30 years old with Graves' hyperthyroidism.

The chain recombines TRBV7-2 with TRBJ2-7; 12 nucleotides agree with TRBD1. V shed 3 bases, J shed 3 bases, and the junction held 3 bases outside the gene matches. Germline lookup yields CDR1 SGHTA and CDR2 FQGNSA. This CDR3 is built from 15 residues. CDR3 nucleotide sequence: TGTGCCAGCAGCTTGGGACAGGGGGCGGGCTACGAGCAGTACTTC. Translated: CASSLGQGAGYEQYF.

In DNA form, the CDR3 reads TGTGCCAGCAGTTCCAGCGGGGGGGCACTTCCGGGTGAAGCTTTCTTT. Translation gives CASSSSGGALPGEAFF. The rearrangement uses TRBV12-3 or TRBV12-4 and TRBJ1-1, with D perhaps matching TRBD1 (6 bases). The CDR3 has 16 residues. V was cut by 4 bases and J by 7 bases, with 22 bases left in between.

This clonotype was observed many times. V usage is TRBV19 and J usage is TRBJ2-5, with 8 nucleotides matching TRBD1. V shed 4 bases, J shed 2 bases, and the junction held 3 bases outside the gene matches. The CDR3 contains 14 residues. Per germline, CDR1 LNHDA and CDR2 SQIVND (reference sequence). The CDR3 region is CASSSTGGQETQYF. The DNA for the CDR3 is TGTGCCAGTAGTAGTACAGGGGGTCAAGAGACCCAGTACTTC.

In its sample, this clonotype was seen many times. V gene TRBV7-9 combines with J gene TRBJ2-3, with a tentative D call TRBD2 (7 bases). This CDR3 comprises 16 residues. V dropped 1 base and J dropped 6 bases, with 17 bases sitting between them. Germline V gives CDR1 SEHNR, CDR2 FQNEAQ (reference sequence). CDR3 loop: CASSLGAGADGDTQYF. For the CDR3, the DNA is TGTGCCAGCAGCTTAGGTGCGGGGGCTGATGGGGATACGCAGTATTTT.

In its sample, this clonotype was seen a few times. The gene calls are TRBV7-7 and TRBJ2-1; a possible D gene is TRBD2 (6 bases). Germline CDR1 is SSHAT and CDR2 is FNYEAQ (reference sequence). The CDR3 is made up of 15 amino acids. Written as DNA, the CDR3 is TGTGCTAGCGGCCCGGAGCGCGTTACCTACAATGAGCAGTTCTTC. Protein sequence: CASGPERVTYNEQFF.

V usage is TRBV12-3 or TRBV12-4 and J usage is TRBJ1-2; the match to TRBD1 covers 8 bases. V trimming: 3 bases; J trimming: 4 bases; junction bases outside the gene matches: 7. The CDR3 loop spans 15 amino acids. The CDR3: CASSLLTGAGYGYTF. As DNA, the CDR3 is TGTGCCAGCAGTTTGCTGACAGGGGCGGGCTATGGCTACACCTTC.

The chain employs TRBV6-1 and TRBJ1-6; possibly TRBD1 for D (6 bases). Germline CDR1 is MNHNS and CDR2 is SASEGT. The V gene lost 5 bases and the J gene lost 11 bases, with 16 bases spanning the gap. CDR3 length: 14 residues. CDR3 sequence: CASSPRGEGAPLHF. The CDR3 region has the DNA TGTGCCAGCAGTCCCCGGGGTGAGGGGGCACCCCTCCACTTT.

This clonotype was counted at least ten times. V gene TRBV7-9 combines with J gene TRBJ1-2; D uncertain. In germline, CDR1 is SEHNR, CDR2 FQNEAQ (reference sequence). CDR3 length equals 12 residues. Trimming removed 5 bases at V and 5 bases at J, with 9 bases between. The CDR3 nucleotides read TGTGCCAGCAGCACGGAGGTATATGGCTACACCTTC. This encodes CASSTEVYGYTF. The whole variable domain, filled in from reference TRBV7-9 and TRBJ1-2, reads DTGVSQNPRHKITKRGQNVTFRCDPISEHNRLYWYRQTLGQGPEFLTYFQNEAQLEKSRLLSDRFSAERPKGSFSTLEIQRTEQGDSAMYLCASSTEVYGYTFGSGTRLTVV.

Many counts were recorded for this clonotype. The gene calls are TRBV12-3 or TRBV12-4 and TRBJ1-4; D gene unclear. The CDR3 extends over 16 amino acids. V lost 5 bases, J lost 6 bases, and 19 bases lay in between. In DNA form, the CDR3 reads TGTGCCAGCAGTCTCTCCCGGGTCGCCGGGGATGAAAAACTGTTTTTT. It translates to CASSLSRVAGDEKLFF.

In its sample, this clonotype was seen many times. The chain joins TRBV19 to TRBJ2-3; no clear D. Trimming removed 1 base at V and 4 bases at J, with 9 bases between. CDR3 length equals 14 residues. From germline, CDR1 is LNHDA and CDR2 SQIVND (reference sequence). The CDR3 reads CASSIVGFPDTQYF. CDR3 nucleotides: TGTGCCAGTAGTATAGTAGGCTTCCCAGATACGCAGTATTTT.

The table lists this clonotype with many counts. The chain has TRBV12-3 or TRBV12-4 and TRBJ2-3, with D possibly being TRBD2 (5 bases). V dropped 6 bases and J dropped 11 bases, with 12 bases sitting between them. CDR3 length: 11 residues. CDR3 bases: TGTGCCAGCAGCCTCGGGGATGGGCAGTATTTT. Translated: CASSLGDGQYF.

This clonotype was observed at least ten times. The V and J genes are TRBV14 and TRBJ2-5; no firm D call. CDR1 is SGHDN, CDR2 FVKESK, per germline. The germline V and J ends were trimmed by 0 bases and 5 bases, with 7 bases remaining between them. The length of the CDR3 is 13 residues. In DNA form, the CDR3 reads TGTGCCAGCAGCCAAGATCGATTGGAGACCCAGTACTTC. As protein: CASSQDRLETQYF.

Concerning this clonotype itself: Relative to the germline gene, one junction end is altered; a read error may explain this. CDR3 loop: CASSQEGLWWSPPHF. The CDR3 DNA sequence: TGTGCCAGCAGCCAAGAGGGACTATGGTGGTCACCCCCCCACTTT. This chain links TRBV2 with TRBJ1-6; weak D call: TRBD1 (5 bases). The CDR3 loop spans 15 amino acids. Germline V gives CDR1 SNHLY, CDR2 FYNNEI.

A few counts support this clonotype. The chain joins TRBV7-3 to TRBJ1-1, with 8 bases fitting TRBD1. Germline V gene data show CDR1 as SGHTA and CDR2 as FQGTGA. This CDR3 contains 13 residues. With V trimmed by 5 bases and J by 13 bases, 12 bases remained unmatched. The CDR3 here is CASSLAMDRAVFF. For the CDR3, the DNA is TGTGCCAGCAGCCTTGCTATGGACAGGGCTGTTTTCTTT.